These T cell receptor beta chains were read from a single sample in a study of Ad26.COV2.S vaccination and SARS-CoV-2 variants. Repertoires were generated with immunoSEQ multiplex PCR, while TCRdb's copy carries only in-frame clones and drops some. Among roughly 460,000 clones, nearly 90% were seen once, and the ten largest hold around 1.8%. Sequencing was performed on peripheral blood, taken in a trial of Ad26.COV2.S vaccine versus placebo. The source of these receptors is a person aged 18 to 65 who received the Ad26.COV2.S COVID-19 vaccine or a placebo. CDR3s include the opening cysteine and the closing phenylalanine or tryptophan. Each record gives: J gene, V gene, clone size, D gene, CDR3 protein, CDR3 DNA. The D gene is left open where the match is weak. A row's size may be missing; if present it is once, few, many or a size class.

TRBJ2-3,TRBV6-2/TRBV6-3,-,-,CASSYSSLGSADTQYF,TGTGCCAGCAGTTACTCGAGTCTAGGGAGCGCAGATACGCAGTATTTT
TRBJ2-1,TRBV24-1,-,TRBD2,CATSDFGGTSGRDTSYNEQFF,TGTGCCACCAGTGATTTCGGCGGGACTAGCGGGAGGGACACCTCCTACAATGAGCAGTTCTTC
TRBJ1-4,TRBV14,-,-,CASSYGPLEKLFF,TGTGCCAGCAGCTACGGGCCCCTTGAAAAACTGTTTTTT
TRBJ2-2,TRBV5-5,once,-,CASSLRTTGELFF,TGTGCCAGCAGCTTGAGGACCACCGGGGAGCTGTTTTTT
TRBJ1-1,TRBV19,-,-,CASSVAQGNTEAFF,TGTGCCAGTAGTGTCGCACAGGGGAACACTGAAGCTTTCTTT
TRBJ1-6,TRBV2,-,-,CASGSSGSPLHF,TGTGCCAGTGGGTCATCAGGATCACCCCTCCACTTT
TRBJ2-5,TRBV27,-,-,CASSLWPQETQYF,TGTGCCAGCAGTTTATGGCCCCAAGAGACCCAGTACTTC
TRBJ1-1,TRBV5-1,-,-,CASSHGTANTEAFF,TGCGCCAGCAGCCATGGGACTGCGAACACTGAAGCTTTCTTT
TRBJ2-7,TRBV11-2,once,-,CASSLFRAGYEQYF,TGTGCCAGCAGCTTATTCAGGGCGGGATACGAGCAGTACTTC
TRBJ2-4,TRBV7-2,-,TRBD2,CASSESSGGIDIQYF,TGTGCCAGCAGCGAGTCTAGCGGGGGAATAGACATTCAGTACTTC
TRBJ1-3,TRBV19,-,-,CASSIASWTKRNTIYF,TGTGCCAGTAGTATAGCGAGTTGGACAAAGAGAAACACCATATATTTT
TRBJ2-1,TRBV7-9,-,TRBD2,CASSPPGLAGENEQFF,TGTGCCAGCAGCCCTCCGGGACTAGCGGGGGAGAATGAGCAGTTCTTC
TRBJ2-5,TRBV5-6,-,-,CASSLFHRQETQYF,TGTGCCAGCAGCTTGTTTCACAGGCAAGAGACCCAGTACTTC
TRBJ1-1,TRBV12-5,-,-,CASGFGGSNTEAFF,TGTGCTAGTGGCTTTGGAGGCTCGAACACTGAAGCTTTCTTT
TRBJ1-4,TRBV28,-,TRBD1,CASSSPGQGNAEKLFF,TGTGCCAGCAGTTCCCCTGGACAGGGGAACGCTGAAAAACTGTTTTTT
TRBJ1-1,TRBV4-2,-,-,CASSQEGHGLNTEAFF,TGTGCCAGCAGCCAAGAAGGTCACGGCTTGAACACTGAAGCTTTCTTT
TRBJ1-5,TRBV30,-,TRBD1,CAWSATGTYQPQHF,TGTGCCTGGAGCGCGACAGGGACATATCAGCCCCAGCATTTT
TRBJ1-1,TRBV7-9,-,TRBD1,CASSLRQGVNTEAFF,TGTGCCAGCAGCTTACGACAGGGGGTGAACACTGAAGCTTTCTTT
TRBJ1-2,TRBV6-5,-,-,CASSYSIAEGYGYTF,TGTGCCAGCAGTTACTCGATAGCGGAGGGCTATGGCTACACCTTC
TRBJ2-5,TRBV18,-,-,CASSPGRAKQETQYF,TGTGCCAGCTCACCGGGAAGGGCTAAGCAAGAGACCCAGTACTTC
TRBJ2-2,TRBV6-5,once,-,CASSYLGVTGELFF,TGTGCCAGCAGTTATCTCGGAGTAACCGGGGAGCTGTTTTTT
TRBJ2-5,TRBV10-1,-,TRBD1,CASSTGDRLETQYF,TGCGCCAGCAGTACAGGGGATCGGCTGGAGACCCAGTACTTC
TRBJ2-2,TRBV5-1,-,TRBD1,CASSFTGGTGELFF,TGCGCCAGCAGCTTCACAGGGGGGACCGGGGAGCTGTTTTTT
TRBJ1-4,TRBV5-1,-,TRBD1,CASSHTGGPNEKLFF,TGCGCCAGCAGCCACACAGGGGGCCCTAATGAAAAACTGTTTTTT
TRBJ2-3,TRBV7-6,-,-,CASSLLSYADTQYF,TGTGCCAGCAGCTTACTAAGTTACGCAGATACGCAGTATTTT
TRBJ1-2,TRBV7-9,-,TRBD1,CASGGQGIGYTF,TGTGCCAGCGGCGGACAGGGAATAGGCTACACCTTC
TRBJ2-3,TRBV6-2/TRBV6-3,-,-,CASSPREDTQYF,TGTGCCAGCAGCCCCCGGGAAGATACGCAGTATTTT
TRBJ2-5,TRBV6-6,few,-,CASSYLDRGETQYF,TGTGCCAGCAGTTACTTAGACAGAGGGGAGACCCAGTACTTC
TRBJ2-2,TRBV14,-,-,CASSHWTDTGELFF,TGTGCCAGCAGCCATTGGACAGACACCGGGGAGCTGTTTTTT